Listed here are 27 T cell receptor beta chains from one sample, sequenced in a study of T cell repertoires in cytomegalovirus infection. The antigens these receptors bind are not known. TCRdb processed the reads anew with MiXCR; each CDR3 protein has one entry. The sample yields approximately 990,000 distinct CDR3 sequences, about a third seen once. The source material was cultured CD8+ T cells from PBMCs, sampled from culture after CMV antigen stimulation. These receptor sequences come from a human donor in good health (CMV status not recorded). Some clones in this sample may be carry-over from other donors' samples.

The chain has TRBV9 and TRBJ1-1; D might be TRBD1 (5 bases). CDR1 and CDR2 from the germline V gene are SGDLS and YYNGEE. Trimming left V 4 bases short and J 4 bases short, with 14 bases between. The CDR3 is made up of 14 amino acids. The CDR3 spells CASSPLGGTTEAFF. The CDR3 DNA reads TGTGCCAGCAGCCCTCTGGGGGGGACCACTGAAGCTTTCTTT.

This clonotype turned up a few times. The CDR3 is CASSPSWEQYF. Written as DNA, the CDR3 is TGTGCCAGCAGCCCATCGTGGGAGCAGTACTTC. The rearrangement links TRBV7-6 to TRBJ2-7, with D hard to call. V was shortened by 5 bases and J by 7 bases, with 9 bases between the two germline ends. Germline CDR1 SGHVS, CDR2 FNYEAQ. The CDR3 runs 11 residues. Together with reference TRBV7-6 and TRBJ2-7, the CDR3 gives the full variable domain: GAGVSQSPRYKVTKRGQDVALRCDPISGHVSLYWYRQALGQGPEFLTYFNYEAQQDKSGLPNDRFSAERPEGSISTLTIQRTEQRDSAMYRCASSPSWEQYFGPGTRLTVT.

In this sample, this clonotype turned up a few times. The chain is built from TRBV5-1 and TRBJ1-1; 7 bases match TRBD1. Per the germline V gene, CDR1 is SGHRS and CDR2 is YFSETQ. V lost 0 bases to trimming and J lost 0 bases; unmatched junction nucleotides: 5. The CDR3 runs to 16 residues. The DNA for the CDR3 is TGCGCCAGCAGCTTGGCGCTGGGACAGCTGAACACTGAAGCTTTCTTT. Its protein product is CASSLALGQLNTEAFF.

The chain couples TRBV11-2 to TRBJ1-1, with 8 nucleotides matching TRBD1. The CDR3 is 13 residues long. Looked up from germline, CDR1 is SGHAT and CDR2 is FQNNGV. V lost 5 bases to trimming and J lost 6 bases; unmatched junction nucleotides: 5. Written as DNA, the CDR3 is TGTGCCAGCAGCCCGACAGGGGTACCTGAAGCTTTCTTT. It codes for CASSPTGVPEAFF.

The chain is built from TRBV2 and TRBJ2-2; D remains ambiguous. This CDR3 is 13 amino acids long. Trimming cost V 11 bases and J 2 bases, with 12 bases left between them. Germline CDR1 SNHLY, CDR2 FYNNEI. The CDR3 sequence: CAYIQGNTGELFF. CDR3 DNA sequence: TGTGCCTATATACAAGGAAACACCGGGGAGCTGTTTTTT.

The chain has TRBV7-2 and TRBJ1-1; TRBD1 might be the D (5 bases). The CDR3 length is 14 residues. The V gene's germline CDR1 is SGHTA and CDR2 FQGNSA. V dropped 6 bases and J dropped 3 bases, with 14 bases sitting between them. CDR3 DNA: TGTGCCAGCAGGGAGAACAGGTATTACACTGAAGCTTTCTTT. Translating gives CASRENRYYTEAFF.

This clonotype was recorded at least ten times. The CDR3 here is CASGHEGYNQPQHF. CDR3 bases: TGTGCTAGTGGCCATGAGGGCTACAATCAGCCCCAGCATTTT. The chain joins TRBV12-5 to TRBJ1-5, with D uncertain. The CDR3 is 14 amino acids. V lost 6 bases and J 3 bases, leaving 12 bases between the germline ends. CDR1 and CDR2 from the germline V gene are LGHNT and FRNRAP.

At least ten counts were recorded for this clonotype. The chain has TRBV7-2 and TRBJ2-3; 9 nucleotides agree with TRBD2. The ends lost 1 base at V and 4 bases at J; junction bases unmatched: 9. Germline CDR1 and CDR2: SGHTA and FQGNSA. This CDR3 region has 17 residues. CDR3 bases: TGTGCCAGCAGCTTAGACGGGCTAGCGGGATATTCAGATACGCAGTATTTT. Translated: CASSLDGLAGYSDTQYF.

This clonotype was picked up a small number of times. As DNA, the CDR3 is TGTGCCAGCAGCTCCACCGGGAAGGCTTACAATGAGCAGTTCTTC. Encoded protein: CASSSTGKAYNEQFF. The gene calls are TRBV7-9 and TRBJ2-1, with D maybe TRBD2 (5 bases). V was trimmed by 4 bases and J by 4 bases, leaving 14 bases between them. The CDR3 has 15 amino acids. Germline-derived CDR1 and CDR2 are SEHNR and FQNEAQ (reference sequence).

The V and J genes are TRBV20-1 and TRBJ2-7, with TRBD2 matching over 8 bases. The V segment lost 0 bases and the J segment 7 bases; nucleotides outside the gene matches: 5. Germline values: CDR1 DFQATT, CDR2 SNEGSKA (reference sequence). The CDR3 has 13 residues. CDR3 region: CSAREGGTREQYF. As DNA, the CDR3 is TGCAGTGCTAGAGAGGGGGGGACTAGGGAGCAGTACTTC.

Turning to this clonotype: A single base separates this from a much larger clone, so it may be a read error. The chain couples TRBV7-6 to TRBJ2-3; 7 bases are shared with TRBD1. The V and J ends lost 7 bases and 4 bases, in that order; junction bases with no gene match: 17. Germline loops: CDR1 SGHVS, CDR2 FNYEAQ. This CDR3 contains 17 residues. The CDR3, as DNA: TGTGCCAGCACCATACTGTCGGGACAGCTCGTCTCAGATACGCAGTATTTT. Translation gives CASTILSGQLVSDTQYF.

The CDR3 sequence is CASSLRGYTF. Written as DNA, the CDR3 is TGTGCCAGCAGTTTAAGGGGCTACACCTTC. The chain has TRBV12-3 or TRBV12-4 and TRBJ1-2; D is unclear. V lost 2 bases and J lost 8, with 3 bases in between. This CDR3 has 10 residues.

Notes on this clonotype: At one boundary the junction diverges from the germline segment, which might be a read error. This chain uses TRBV6-1 with TRBJ2-7; 10 positions agree with TRBD2. Per the germline V gene, CDR1 is MNHNS and CDR2 is SASEGT. This CDR3 has 15 residues. The CDR3 bases are TGTGCCAGCAGAGAAGGACTAGCGGAGAACTACGAGCAGTACTTC. This translates into CASREGLAENYEQYF.

The sample holds one count of this clonotype. This CDR3 is CASSEIRGYSTDTQYF. CDR3 sequence (DNA): TGTGCCAGCAGCGAGATAAGAGGGTACAGCACAGATACGCAGTATTTT. The chain recombines TRBV6-1 with TRBJ2-3; D is possibly TRBD2 (5 bases). Between the trimmed V and J ends, which lost 6 bases and 0 bases, there was a span of 16 bases. CDR3 size: 16 residues. CDR1 and CDR2 (germline): MNHNS, SASEGT.

This clonotype was seen a handful of times. The gene calls are TRBV5-1 and TRBJ1-6; D remains unclear. The V gene lost 3 bases and the J gene lost 1 base, with 8 bases spanning the gap. Germline V gives CDR1 SGHRS, CDR2 YFSETQ. The CDR3 totals 15 residues. CDR3 sequence reads: CASSSGESYNSPLHF. In DNA form, the CDR3 reads TGCGCCAGCAGCTCCGGGGAATCCTATAATTCACCCCTCCACTTT.

This clonotype was seen only a few times. The chain carries TRBV7-6 and TRBJ1-1; D gene uncertain. CDR3 length equals 13 residues. V was clipped by 4 bases and J by 1 base, with 7 bases between them. Germline loops: CDR1 SGHVS, CDR2 FNYEAQ. CDR3 nucleotide sequence: TGTGCCAGCAGCTCAGCAAAGAACACTGAAGCTTTCTTT. It specifies CASSSAKNTEAFF.

The chain couples TRBV7-2 to TRBJ2-1; D might be TRBD2 (6 bases). This CDR3 has 16 residues. Germline CDR1 SGHTA, CDR2 FQGNSA. Trimming left V 3 bases short and J 2 bases short, with 14 bases between. The CDR3 loop reads CASSFLGGNAYNEQFF. DNA of the CDR3: TGTGCCAGCAGCTTCTTGGGAGGCAACGCCTACAATGAGCAGTTCTTC. The full variable domain, in which reference TRBV7-2 and TRBJ2-1 provide the parts outside the CDR3, is GAGVSQSPSNKVTEKGKDVELRCDPISGHTALYWYRQSLGQGLEFLIYFQGNSAPDKSGLPSDRFSAERTGGSVSTLTIQRTQQEDSAVYLCASSFLGGNAYNEQFFGPGTRLTVL.

V usage is TRBV24-1 and J usage is TRBJ1-1; no reliable D call. V was cut by 3 bases and J by 2 bases, with 6 bases left in between. Germline-derived CDR1 and CDR2 are KGHDR and SFDVKD. This CDR3 is 13 amino acids long. DNA for the CDR3: TGTGCCACCAGTGATAGCCGAAACACTGAAGCTTTCTTT. Translating it yields CATSDSRNTEAFF.

This clonotype has only a few counts. The gene calls are TRBV3-1 and TRBJ2-3, with 7 bases fitting TRBD2. V lost 2 bases to trimming and J lost 1 base; unmatched junction nucleotides: 3. The CDR3 totals 15 residues. The germline V gene has CDR1 LGHDT and CDR2 YNNKEL (reference sequence). CDR3 nucleotide sequence: TGTGCCAGCAGCCAAATTGGGGGGGGCACAGATACGCAGTATTTT. As protein: CASSQIGGGTDTQYF.

The gene calls are TRBV4-3 and TRBJ1-4; D possibly corresponds to TRBD1 (5 bases). This CDR3 is 13 amino acids long. The germline CDR1 and CDR2 sequences are LGHNA and YSLEER. The V end lost 0 bases, the J end lost 10 bases, and 9 bases lay between the germline ends. CDR3 nucleotides: TGCGCCAGCAGCCAAGAACTTACAGGAAAACTGTTTTTT. Its protein product is CASSQELTGKLFF.

This clonotype has more than one count but fewer than ten. The chain employs TRBV4-3 and TRBJ2-6; perhaps D is TRBD1 or TRBD2 (5 bases each). CDR1 and CDR2 (germline): LGHNA, YSLEER. Trimming removed 1 base from V and 2 bases from J, with 12 bases in between. The CDR3 runs to 17 residues. CDR3 protein: CASSQGVLGAGANVLTF. CDR3 sequence (DNA): TGCGCCAGCAGCCAAGGGGTTCTGGGGGCTGGGGCCAACGTCCTGACTTTC.

The V and J genes are TRBV10-3 and TRBJ2-1; TRBD1 aligns across 9 bases. J lost 5 bases, V lost 5 bases, and 4 bases had no gene match. The CDR3 contains 14 residues. Germline V CDR1 and CDR2: ENHRY, SYGVKD. This CDR3 is CAISPGQGNNEQFF. The CDR3 nucleotides are TGTGCCATCAGTCCGGGACAGGGAAACAATGAGCAGTTCTTC.

This clonotype was seen ten or more times. V and J are TRBV7-9 and TRBJ1-2, with 7 bases that match TRBD1. Germline lookup yields CDR1 SEHNR and CDR2 FQNEAQ (reference sequence). The CDR3 covers 12 residues. V lost 4 bases, J lost 6 bases, and 2 bases stayed unmatched. CDR3 amino acids: CASSWGTDGYTF. The CDR3 region has the DNA TGTGCCAGCAGCTGGGGGACAGATGGCTACACCTTC.

The J gene is TRBJ1-5, the V gene TRBV5-8; D is undetermined. Trimming left V 0 bases short and J 0 bases short, with 13 bases between. The CDR3 length is 17 residues. From germline, CDR1 is SGHTS and CDR2 YDEGEE. DNA of the CDR3: TGTGCCAGCAGCTTGGAGTCAGGCACCTATAGCAATCAGCCCCAGCATTTT. It specifies CASSLESGTYSNQPQHF.

This clonotype was found many times. V and J are TRBV11-1 and TRBJ2-1; 14 bases are shared with TRBD2. The germline V gene encodes CDR1 SGHAT and CDR2 FQDESV (reference sequence). J was trimmed by 0 bases and V by 5 bases; bases with no gene match: 6. The CDR3 is made up of 18 amino acids. The CDR3 coding sequence is TGTGCCAGCAGCCCTGGGACTAGCGGGGGATTCTCCTACAATGAGCAGTTCTTC. Its translation is CASSPGTSGGFSYNEQFF.

As for this clonotype: The junction does not match germline at one end; this may be a read error. This CDR3 reads CASRWRQNTGEPFF. CDR3 sequence (DNA): TGTGCCAGCCGCTGGCGGCAGAACACCGGGGAGCCGTTTTTT. This chain uses TRBV5-5 with TRBJ2-2; the D gene is possibly TRBD2 (5 bases). The germline gives CDR1 SGHKS, CDR2 YYEKEE (reference sequence). The CDR3 totals 14 residues.

V and J are TRBV6-6 and TRBJ2-5, with D perhaps matching TRBD1 or TRBD2 (5 bases each). CDR3 length: 15 amino acids. Trimming left V 2 bases short and J 9 bases short, with 19 bases between. Germline V lookup: CDR1 MNHNY, CDR2 SVGAGI (reference sequence). In DNA form, the CDR3 reads TGTGCCAGCAGTTACCCCGGGACGGACCCCCCGCCCCAGTACTTC. This gives the protein CASSYPGTDPPPQYF.